The present T cell receptor (beta chain) was sequenced within a study of CD8 T cells in Susac syndrome (dated 2019 in TCRdb). For context, the study as a whole: Among the sequenced Susac syndrome patients, more than 5 had clinically active disease and roughly eight were in clinical remission. At blood withdrawal, Susac syndrome patients were therapy-naive, treated with corticosteroids (with IVIg additionally given to some), or treated with IVIg alone. The study used repertoire sequencing to test whether antigen drove CD8+ T cell activation and differentiation in Susac syndrome. Study-wide findings and limitations: No clonal expansion was detected in the CD4+ T cell repertoire of Susac syndrome patients. The study acknowledged that relatively few individuals were included in the TCR sequencing and HLA analysis.

RNA was extracted using the RNeasy kit, and about 0.5 to 1 microgram was reverse transcribed with random hexamers. The immunoSEQ multiplex PCR assay, which covers 54 Vbeta and 13 Jbeta segments, was used to amplify TCR beta CDR3 regions. To correct PCR amplification bias, a synthetic template baseline was used for both primer optimization and computational correction. The authors' pipeline ran thus. Reads were assigned to V, D and J genes according to IMGT and analyzed in immunoSEQ Analyzer, with only productive sequences retained. Clonality was calculated as one minus the Shannon entropy normalized by log2 of the number of productive unique sequences. Public and private clones were assessed among the 100 most prevalent clones of each patient and control. Susac-specific clones were defined as absent from healthy and MS cohorts, around 1,000 published viral clones and other ImmuneACCESS disease sequences. The raw public reads went through TCRdb reprocessing: fastp at Q25, MiXCR clone calling, in-frame beta chains kept. Rows merge per CDR3 protein into single entries with the most common DNA and genes. In this record, the V and J calls reflect TCRdb's handling and not the investigators' own analysis. This sample lists some 160,000 distinct CDR3 sequences; 94% were detected once. The ten biggest clones cover 0.12% of the sample.

With respect to this clonotype: There is no known antigen for this receptor. Base qualities are missing; no much larger clone stands one base away.

High-throughput TCR beta sequencing profiled peripheral blood CD8+ and CD4+ T cells from healthy donors, Susac syndrome patients and multiple sclerosis patients. The Susac syndrome patients fulfilled recently defined diagnostic criteria for either definite or probable disease. CD8+ TEMRA cells were enriched by FACS, while bulk CD8+ and CD4+ T cells were purified by magnetic negative isolation. Blood was collected in EDTA tubes and processed within 24 hours, with PBMCs isolated through density gradient centrifugation. PBMCs destined for TCR sequencing were cryopreserved in liquid nitrogen and later thawed in a 37 °C water bath. Purity of sorted or isolated CD4+, CD8+ and CD8+ TEMRA cells was at least 90%. The sequence was collected from a human donor with Susac syndrome. Sequencing was carried out using CD4+ T cells from PBMCs.

The nucleotide sequence reads as follows: TGTGCCAGCAGCACCCCACAGGGATGGAACACTGAAGCTTTCTTT. This sequence encodes CASSTPQGWNTEAFF. This chain is built from TRBV7-2 and TRBJ1-1; TRBD1 is a weak D gene call, 6 bases matching. The CDR3 starts with the cysteine, ends with the phenylalanine, and has 15 residues. CDR3 DNA is the only sequence kept; it has 45 bases, read in frame from the first base. Per the germline V gene, SGHTA is the CDR1 and FQGNSA is the CDR2. V lost 5 bases and J lost 1 base; the stretch between them is 14 bases long.